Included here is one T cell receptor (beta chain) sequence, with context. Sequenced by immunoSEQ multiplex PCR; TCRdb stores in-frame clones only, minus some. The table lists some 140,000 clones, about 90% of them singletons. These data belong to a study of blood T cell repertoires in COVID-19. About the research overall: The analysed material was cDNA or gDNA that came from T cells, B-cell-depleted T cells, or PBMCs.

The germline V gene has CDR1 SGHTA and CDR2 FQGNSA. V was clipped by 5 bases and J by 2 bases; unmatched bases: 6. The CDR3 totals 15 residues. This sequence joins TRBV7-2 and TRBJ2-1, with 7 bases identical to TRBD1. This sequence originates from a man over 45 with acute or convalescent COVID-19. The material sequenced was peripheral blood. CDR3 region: CASSLQGIPYNEQFF. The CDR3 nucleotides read TGTGCCAGCAGCCTACAGGGGATCCCCTACAATGAGCAGTTCTTC.